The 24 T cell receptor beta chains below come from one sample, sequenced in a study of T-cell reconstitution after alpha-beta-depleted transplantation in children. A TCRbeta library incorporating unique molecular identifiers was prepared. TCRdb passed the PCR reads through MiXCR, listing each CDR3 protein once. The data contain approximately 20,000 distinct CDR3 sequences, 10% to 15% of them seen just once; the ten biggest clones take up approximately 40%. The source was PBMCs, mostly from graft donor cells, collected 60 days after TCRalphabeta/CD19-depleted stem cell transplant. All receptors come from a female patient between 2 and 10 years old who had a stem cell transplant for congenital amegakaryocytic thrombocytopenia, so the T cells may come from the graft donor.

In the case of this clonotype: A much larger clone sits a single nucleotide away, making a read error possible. CDR3 amino acids: CAISDYGASGTLGADTQYF. The CDR3 nucleotides read TGTGCCATCAGCGACTACGGGGCTAGCGGGACCCTGGGGGCAGATACGCAGTATTTT. V gene TRBV12-3 or TRBV12-4 combines with J gene TRBJ2-3, with 9 bases aligning to TRBD2. With V trimmed by 10 bases and J by 4 bases, 24 bases remained unmatched. The CDR3 covers 19 residues.

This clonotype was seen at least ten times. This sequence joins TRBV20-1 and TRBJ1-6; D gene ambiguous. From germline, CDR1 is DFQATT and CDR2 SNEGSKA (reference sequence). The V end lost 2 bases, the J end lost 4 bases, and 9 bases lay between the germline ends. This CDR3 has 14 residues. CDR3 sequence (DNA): TGCAGTGCTAGAAGGTCAACTTATAATTCACCCCTCCACTTT. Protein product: CSARRSTYNSPLHF.

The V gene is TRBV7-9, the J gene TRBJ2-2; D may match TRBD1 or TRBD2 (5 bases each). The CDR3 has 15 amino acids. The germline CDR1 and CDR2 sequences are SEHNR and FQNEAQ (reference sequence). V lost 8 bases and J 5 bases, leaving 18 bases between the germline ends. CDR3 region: CASGGSRKGTGELFF. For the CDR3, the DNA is TGTGCCAGCGGCGGGTCAAGAAAGGGGACCGGGGAGCTGTTTTTT.

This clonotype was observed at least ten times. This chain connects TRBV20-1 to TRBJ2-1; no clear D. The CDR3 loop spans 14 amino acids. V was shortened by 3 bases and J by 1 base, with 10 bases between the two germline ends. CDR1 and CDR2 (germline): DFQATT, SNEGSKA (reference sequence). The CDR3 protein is CSASRAPSYNEQFF. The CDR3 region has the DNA TGCAGTGCTAGCCGGGCGCCGTCCTACAATGAGCAGTTCTTC.

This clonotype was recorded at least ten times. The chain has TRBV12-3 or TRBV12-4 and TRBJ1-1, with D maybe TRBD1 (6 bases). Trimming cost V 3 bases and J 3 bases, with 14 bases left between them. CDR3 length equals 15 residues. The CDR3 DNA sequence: TGTGCCAGCAGTTTTACGGGGACAATTGACACTGAAGCTTTCTTT. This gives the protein CASSFTGTIDTEAFF.

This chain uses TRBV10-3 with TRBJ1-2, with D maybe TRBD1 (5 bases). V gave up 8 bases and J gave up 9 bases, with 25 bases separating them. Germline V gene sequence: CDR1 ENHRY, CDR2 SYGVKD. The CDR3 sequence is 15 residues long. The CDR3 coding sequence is TGTGCCATCTCCTACGAGGGCCGGGACGGCTCAAGCTACACCTTC. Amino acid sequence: CAISYEGRDGSSYTF.

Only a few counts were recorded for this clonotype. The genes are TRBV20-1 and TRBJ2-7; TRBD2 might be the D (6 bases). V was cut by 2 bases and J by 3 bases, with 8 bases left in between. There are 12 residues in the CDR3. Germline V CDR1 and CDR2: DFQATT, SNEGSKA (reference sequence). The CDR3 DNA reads TGCAGTGCTAGAAGGCGGGACTACGAGCAGTACTTC. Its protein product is CSARRRDYEQYF.

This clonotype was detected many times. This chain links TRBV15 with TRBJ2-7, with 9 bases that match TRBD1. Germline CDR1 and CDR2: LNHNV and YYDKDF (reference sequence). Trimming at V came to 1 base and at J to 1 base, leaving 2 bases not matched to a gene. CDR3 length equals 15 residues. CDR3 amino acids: CATSRGGTGSYEQYF. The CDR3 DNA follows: TGTGCCACCAGCAGAGGGGGGACAGGGTCCTACGAGCAGTACTTC.

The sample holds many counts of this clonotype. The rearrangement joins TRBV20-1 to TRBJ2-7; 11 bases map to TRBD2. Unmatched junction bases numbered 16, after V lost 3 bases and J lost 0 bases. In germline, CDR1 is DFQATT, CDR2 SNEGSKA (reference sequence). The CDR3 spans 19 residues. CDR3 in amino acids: CSARGGGLAGGAGSYEQYF. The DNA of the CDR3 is TGCAGTGCTAGGGGGGGCGGGCTAGCGGGAGGTGCCGGCTCCTACGAGCAGTACTTC.

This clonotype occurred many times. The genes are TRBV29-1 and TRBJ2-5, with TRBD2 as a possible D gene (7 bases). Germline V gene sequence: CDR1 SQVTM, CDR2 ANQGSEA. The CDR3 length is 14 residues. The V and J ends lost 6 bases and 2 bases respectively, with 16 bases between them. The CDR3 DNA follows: TGCAGCGTCACTGGACTAGGGGGGCAAGAGACCCAGTACTTC. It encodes CSVTGLGGQETQYF.

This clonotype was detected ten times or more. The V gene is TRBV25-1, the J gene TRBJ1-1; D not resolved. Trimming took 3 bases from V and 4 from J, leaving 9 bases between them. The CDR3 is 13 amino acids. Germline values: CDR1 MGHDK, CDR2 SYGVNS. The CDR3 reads CASSESGLTEAFF. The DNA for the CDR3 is TGTGCCAGCAGTGAGTCCGGGCTCACTGAAGCTTTCTTT.

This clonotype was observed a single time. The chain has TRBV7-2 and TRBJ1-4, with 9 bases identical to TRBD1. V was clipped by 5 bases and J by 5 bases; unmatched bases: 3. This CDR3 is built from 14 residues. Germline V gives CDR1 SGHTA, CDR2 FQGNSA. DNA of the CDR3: TGTGCCAGCAGCCAGGACAGGGGAAATGAAAAACTGTTTTTT. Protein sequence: CASSQDRGNEKLFF.

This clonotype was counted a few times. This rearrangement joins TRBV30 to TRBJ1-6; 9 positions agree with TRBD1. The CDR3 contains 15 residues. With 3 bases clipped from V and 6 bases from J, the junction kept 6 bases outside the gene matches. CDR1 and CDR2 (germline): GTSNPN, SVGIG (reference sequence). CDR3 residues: CAWRISGQGNSPLHF. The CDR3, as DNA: TGTGCCTGGAGGATATCGGGACAGGGTAATTCACCCCTCCACTTT. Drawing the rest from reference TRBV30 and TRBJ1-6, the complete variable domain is SQTIHQWPATLVQPVGSPLSLECTVEGTSNPNLYWYRQAAGRGLQLLFYSVGIGQISSEVPQNLSASRPQDRQFILSSKKLLLSDSGFYLCAWRISGQGNSPLHFGNGTRLTVT.

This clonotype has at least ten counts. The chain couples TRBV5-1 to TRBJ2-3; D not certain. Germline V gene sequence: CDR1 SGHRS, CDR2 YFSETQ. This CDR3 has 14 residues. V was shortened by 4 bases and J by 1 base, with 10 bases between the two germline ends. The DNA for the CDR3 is TGCGCCAGCAGCAAAATCTCAGGCACAGATACGCAGTATTTT. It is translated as CASSKISGTDTQYF.

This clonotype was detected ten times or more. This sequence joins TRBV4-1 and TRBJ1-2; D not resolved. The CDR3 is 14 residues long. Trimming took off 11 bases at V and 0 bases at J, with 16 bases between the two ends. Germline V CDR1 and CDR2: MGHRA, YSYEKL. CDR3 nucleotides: TGCGCCGCACGGTCACTTACTTCTAACTATGGCTACACCTTC. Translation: CAARSLTSNYGYTF.

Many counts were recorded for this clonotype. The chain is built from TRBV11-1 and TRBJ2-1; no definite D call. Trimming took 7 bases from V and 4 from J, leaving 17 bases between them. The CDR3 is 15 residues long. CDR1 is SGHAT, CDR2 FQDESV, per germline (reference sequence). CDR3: CASIPSPPHYNEQFF. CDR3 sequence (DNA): TGTGCCAGCATTCCCTCGCCCCCGCATTACAATGAGCAGTTCTTC.

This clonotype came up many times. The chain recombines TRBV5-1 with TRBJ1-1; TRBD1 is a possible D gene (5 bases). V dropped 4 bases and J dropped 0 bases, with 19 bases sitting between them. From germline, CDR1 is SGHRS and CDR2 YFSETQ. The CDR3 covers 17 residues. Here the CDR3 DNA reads TGCGCCAGCAGCGATCCGTCAGGGAACGGGGTGAACACTGAAGCTTTCTTT. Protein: CASSDPSGNGVNTEAFF.

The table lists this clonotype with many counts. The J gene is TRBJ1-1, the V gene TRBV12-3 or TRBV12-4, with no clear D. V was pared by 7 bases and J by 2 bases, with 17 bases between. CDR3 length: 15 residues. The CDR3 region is CASTLRRTPNTEAFF. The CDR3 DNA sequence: TGTGCCAGCACCCTACGCAGGACCCCTAACACTGAAGCTTTCTTT.

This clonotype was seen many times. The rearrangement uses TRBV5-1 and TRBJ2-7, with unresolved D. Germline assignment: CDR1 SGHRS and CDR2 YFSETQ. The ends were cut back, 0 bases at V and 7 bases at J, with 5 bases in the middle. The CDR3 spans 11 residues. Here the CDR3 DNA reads TGCGCCAGCAGCTTGGGTGGGGAGCAGTACTTC. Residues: CASSLGGEQYF.

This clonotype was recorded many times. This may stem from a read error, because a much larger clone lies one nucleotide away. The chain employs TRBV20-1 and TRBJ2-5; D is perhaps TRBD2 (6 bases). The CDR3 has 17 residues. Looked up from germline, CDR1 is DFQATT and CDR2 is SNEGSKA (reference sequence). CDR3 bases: TGCTGTGCTAGAGATCTCGATTTGGGGGATCGGGGGGAGACCCAGTACTTC. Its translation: CCARDLDLGDRGETQYF.

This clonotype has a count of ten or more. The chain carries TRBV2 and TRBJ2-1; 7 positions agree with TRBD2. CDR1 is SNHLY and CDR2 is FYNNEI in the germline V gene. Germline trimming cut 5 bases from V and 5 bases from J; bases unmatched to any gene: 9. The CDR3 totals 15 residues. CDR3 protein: CASSPGGTKDNEQFF. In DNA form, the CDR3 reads TGTGCCAGCAGTCCCGGCGGGACTAAAGACAATGAGCAGTTCTTC.

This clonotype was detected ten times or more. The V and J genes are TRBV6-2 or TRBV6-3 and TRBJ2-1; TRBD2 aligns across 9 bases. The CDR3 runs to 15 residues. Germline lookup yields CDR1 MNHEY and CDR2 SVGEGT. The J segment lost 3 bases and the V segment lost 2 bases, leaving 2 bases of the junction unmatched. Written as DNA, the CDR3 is TGTGCCAGCAGTTACGCGGGAGGGCTCTACAATGAGCAGTTCTTC. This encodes CASSYAGGLYNEQFF.

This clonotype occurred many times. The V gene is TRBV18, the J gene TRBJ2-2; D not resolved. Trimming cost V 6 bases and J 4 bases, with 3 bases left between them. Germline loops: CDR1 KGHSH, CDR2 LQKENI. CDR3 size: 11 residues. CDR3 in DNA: TGTGCCAGCTCGGTCACCGGGGAGCTGTTTTTT. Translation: CASSVTGELFF.

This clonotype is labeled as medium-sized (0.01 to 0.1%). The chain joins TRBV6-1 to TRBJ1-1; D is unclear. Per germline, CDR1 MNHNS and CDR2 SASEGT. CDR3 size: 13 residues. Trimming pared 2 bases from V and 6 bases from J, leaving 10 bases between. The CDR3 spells CASSETGRAEAFF. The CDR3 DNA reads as TGTGCCAGCAGTGAAACTGGACGGGCTGAAGCTTTCTTT.